Below are 17 T cell receptor beta chains sequenced from a single sample in a study of beta chain features in type 1 diabetes. Expressed TCRB transcripts were sequenced because the isolated RNA had all been reverse transcribed beforehand. Here immunoSEQ multiplex PCR was the method, and the copy in TCRdb shows in-frame clones only, minus some. The profile shows roughly 290,000 clones, about 8% of them singletons. The sample consisted of central memory CD4+ T cells from blood. These receptors originate from a woman younger than 30 in good health.

This sequence joins TRBV7-9 and TRBJ2-5; TRBD2 matches at 12 bases. Germline V lookup: CDR1 SEHNR, CDR2 FQNEAQ (reference sequence). V gave up 2 bases and J gave up 4 bases; unmatched junction bases: 2. There are 15 residues in the CDR3. The CDR3 DNA sequence: TGTGCCAGCAGCTTATTACTAGCGGGAGGAGAGACCCAGTACTTC. This codes for CASSLLLAGGETQYF.

The rearrangement uses TRBV7-2 and TRBJ2-7; 7 bases line up with TRBD1. Germline trimming cut 5 bases from V and 6 bases from J; bases unmatched to any gene: 10. The CDR3 totals 14 residues. Germline CDR1 and CDR2: SGHTA and FQGNSA. CDR3 amino acids: CASSQTGIYFEQYV. CDR3 coding DNA: TGTGCCAGCAGCCAGACAGGGATTTACTTCGAGCAGTACGTC.

This clone was seen a handful of times. The rearrangement links TRBV4-2 to TRBJ1-6; no clear D gene. The CDR3 is 14 residues long. V shed 8 bases and J shed 0 bases, with 8 bases lying between them. In germline, CDR1 is LGHNA, CDR2 YNFKEQ. The CDR3 region has the DNA TGTGCCAGCCCATTGAGCTCCTATAATTCACCCCTCCACTTT. Protein sequence: CASPLSSYNSPLHF.

This clone was observed a handful of times. The V call is TRBV14, the J call TRBJ2-2; 12 bases map to TRBD2. Germline V CDR1 and CDR2: SGHDN, FVKESK. Unmatched junction bases numbered 9, after V lost 4 bases and J lost 6 bases. CDR3 length: 17 residues. CDR3 DNA sequence: TGTGCCAGCAGCCCGACTAGCGGGAGTTGGAGGGCCGGGGAGCTGTTTTTT. Its protein is CASSPTSGSWRAGELFF.

The chain is built from TRBV7-9 and TRBJ2-5; the D call may be TRBD1 or TRBD2 (5 bases each). The CDR3 sequence is 15 residues long. Per the germline V gene, CDR1 is SEHNR and CDR2 is FQNEAQ (reference sequence). Trimming cost V 2 bases and J 1 base, with 11 bases left between them. The CDR3 loop is CASSLTTGLQETQYF. The DNA of the CDR3 is TGTGCCAGCAGCTTAACCACAGGACTCCAAGAGACCCAGTACTTC.

This clone was detected ten times or more. This chain joins TRBV6-6 and TRBJ2-3; no definite D call. CDR1 is MNHNY and CDR2 is SVGAGI in the germline V gene (reference sequence). The ends were cut back, 10 bases at V and 0 bases at J, with 14 bases in the middle. The CDR3 consists of 14 residues. The DNA of the CDR3 is TGTGCCATCGCCCCGGGCGGAAGCACAGATACGCAGTATTTT. Amino acid sequence: CAIAPGGSTDTQYF.

This clone has more than one count but fewer than ten. The J gene is TRBJ2-2, the V gene TRBV5-6; 9 positions match TRBD2. Germline CDR1 is SGHDT and CDR2 is YYEEEE. The CDR3 contains 16 residues. V lost 0 bases to trimming and J lost 1 base; unmatched junction nucleotides: 1. CDR3 region: CASSLELAGNTGELFF. CDR3 DNA sequence: TGTGCCAGCAGCTTGGAACTAGCGGGGAACACCGGGGAGCTGTTTTTT.

This chain connects TRBV11-2 to TRBJ1-2; perhaps TRBD1 as D (5 bases). The CDR3 consists of 14 residues. CDR1 is SGHAT, CDR2 FQNNGV, per germline. Trimming took 0 bases from V and 6 from J, leaving 11 bases between them. The CDR3 sequence: CASSLDLGRNGYTF. DNA for the CDR3: TGTGCCAGCAGCTTAGATCTGGGGCGAAATGGCTACACCTTC.

A few counts support this clone. This chain connects TRBV15 to TRBJ2-1, with D perhaps assigned TRBD1 or TRBD2 (5 bases each). Between the trimmed V and J ends, which lost 0 bases and 6 bases, there was a span of 18 bases. The CDR3 loop spans 17 amino acids. Germline assignment: CDR1 LNHNV and CDR2 YYDKDF (reference sequence). CDR3 protein: CATSRDPGTAYGNEQFF. The DNA for the CDR3 is TGTGCCACCAGCAGAGATCCCGGGACCGCTTACGGCAATGAGCAGTTCTTC.

This clone was counted between two and nine times. The chain joins TRBV7-2 to TRBJ2-5; the match to TRBD1 covers 9 bases. The germline CDR1 and CDR2 sequences are SGHTA and FQGNSA. V lost 5 bases to trimming and J lost 2 bases; unmatched junction nucleotides: 12. This CDR3 spans 17 amino acids. The CDR3 region has the DNA TGTGCCAGCAGCGCCCGCCGCCCACAGGGGGCACAAGAGACCCAGTACTTC. Its translation: CASSARRPQGAQETQYF.

This clone came up a few times. The chain carries TRBV11-3 and TRBJ2-3, with a tentative D call TRBD2 (6 bases). The CDR3 sequence is 16 residues long. Germline V gene data show CDR1 as SGHNT and CDR2 as YENEEA. V was clipped by 2 bases and J by 1 base, with 13 bases between them. The CDR3 loop reads CASSLPKRAGTDTQYF. The DNA for the CDR3 is TGTGCCAGCAGCTTACCCAAGCGGGCCGGCACAGATACGCAGTATTTT.

This clone appeared a few times. This chain joins TRBV11-3 and TRBJ2-2; D is possibly TRBD1 or TRBD2 (5 bases each). The CDR3 has 14 residues. Trimming cost V 2 bases and J 6 bases, with 10 bases left between them. Per germline, CDR1 SGHNT and CDR2 YENEEA. The CDR3 sequence is CASSLSRGSGELFF. The CDR3 DNA reads TGTGCCAGCAGCTTATCGAGGGGCTCCGGGGAGCTGTTTTTT.

The chain links TRBV5-1 to TRBJ1-6, with TRBD1 identical over 7 bases. The CDR3 consists of 15 residues. Trimming cost V 0 bases and J 8 bases; bases outside gene matches: 5. CDR1 and CDR2 from the germline V gene are SGHRS and YFSETQ. The CDR3 coding sequence is TGCGCCAGCAGCTTGGCCCGGGACAGTTATTCACCCCTCCACTTT. This sequence encodes CASSLARDSYSPLHF.

The rearrangement joins TRBV7-2 to TRBJ2-6; D is perhaps TRBD2 (5 bases). Germline V gives CDR1 SGHTA, CDR2 FQGNSA. The CDR3 is made up of 17 amino acids. V dropped 1 base and J dropped 4 bases, with 14 bases sitting between them. This CDR3 reads CASSLVIAGSGANVLTF. In DNA form, the CDR3 reads TGTGCCAGCAGCTTAGTAATCGCGGGCTCCGGGGCCAACGTCCTGACTTTC. The complete variable domain, with remaining parts taken from reference TRBV7-2 and TRBJ2-6, reads GAGVSQSPSNKVTEKGKDVELRCDPISGHTALYWYRQSLGQGLEFLIYFQGNSAPDKSGLPSDRFSAERTGGSVSTLTIQRTQQEDSAVYLCASSLVIAGSGANVLTFGAGSRLTVL.

The CDR3 sequence: CASSPTGVTPRGAFF. The CDR3, as DNA: TGTGCCAGCAGTCCCACGGGAGTCACTCCCCGGGGAGCTTTCTTT. This sequence joins TRBV27 and TRBJ1-1; D gene unclear. From germline, CDR1 is MNHEY and CDR2 SMNVEV (reference sequence). The CDR3 consists of 15 residues. The ends were cut back, 5 bases at V and 10 bases at J, with 23 bases in the middle.

The V and J genes are TRBV4-1 and TRBJ1-4, with TRBD1 matching over 7 bases. V was pared by 0 bases and J by 4 bases, with 5 bases of the junction left unmatched. This CDR3 comprises 16 residues. CDR1 and CDR2 (germline): MGHRA, YSYEKL. In nucleotides, the CDR3 is TGCGCCAGCAGCCAAGAGGGGGACAGCTTTAATGAAAAACTGTTTTTT. It specifies CASSQEGDSFNEKLFF.

This clone appeared a few times. The chain combines TRBV6-5 with TRBJ2-5, with D perhaps TRBD1 or TRBD2 (7 bases each). The CDR3 spans 14 residues. The V and J ends lost 5 bases and 7 bases respectively, with 17 bases between them. CDR1 is MNHEY and CDR2 is SVGAGI in the germline V gene. Written as DNA, the CDR3 is TGTGCCAGCAGTGAGGGAGGGGGCCAGTTGACCCAGTACTTC. Translated, it gives CASSEGGGQLTQYF.